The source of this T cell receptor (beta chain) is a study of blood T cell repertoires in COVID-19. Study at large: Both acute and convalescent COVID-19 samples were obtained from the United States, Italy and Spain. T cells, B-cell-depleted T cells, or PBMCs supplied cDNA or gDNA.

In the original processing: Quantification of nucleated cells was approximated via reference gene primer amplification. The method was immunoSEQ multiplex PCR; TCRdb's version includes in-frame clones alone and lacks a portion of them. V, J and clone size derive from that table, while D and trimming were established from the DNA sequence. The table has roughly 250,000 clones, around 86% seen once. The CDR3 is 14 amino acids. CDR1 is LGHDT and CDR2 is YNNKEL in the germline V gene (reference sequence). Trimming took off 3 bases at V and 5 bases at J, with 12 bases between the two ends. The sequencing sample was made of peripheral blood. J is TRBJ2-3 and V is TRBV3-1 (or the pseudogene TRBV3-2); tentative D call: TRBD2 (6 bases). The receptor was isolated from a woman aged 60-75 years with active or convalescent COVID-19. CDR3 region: CASSHSGDGDTQYF. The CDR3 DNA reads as TGTGCCAGCAGCCACTCGGGGGATGGAGATACGCAGTATTTT.